These 5 T cell receptor beta chains were sequenced from one sample in a study of cytomegalovirus exposure and HLA in healthy donors. The study ran its PCR with 60 Vbeta and 13 Jbeta primers. The assay was immunoSEQ multiplex PCR, and TCRdb's table has in-frame clones only and misses some. This sample carries 90,000 to 120,000 clones, more than 65% of them seen once, and the ten largest clones take approximately 4.5%. The sequenced material came from PBMCs. The receptors derive from a male donor in good health and CMV-seronegative.

The chain is built from TRBV28 and TRBJ2-5; D perhaps matches TRBD2 (5 bases). The tail of the sequence fits TRBJ2-7 better, so the J call may be wrong. The CDR3 sequence is 13 residues long. Germline lookup yields CDR1 MDHEN and CDR2 SYDVKM. CDR3 DNA sequence: TGTGCCAGCAGTTTTAGCGCTGACTACGAGCAGTACTTC. Translated, it gives CASSFSADYEQYF.

The chain links TRBV11-3 to TRBJ1-1; TRBD1 matches at 8 bases. The CDR3 length is 11 residues. Germline lookup yields CDR1 SGHNT and CDR2 YENEEA. The V gene end was trimmed by 5 bases and the J gene end by 11 bases; junction bases not matched to a gene: 4. The CDR3 DNA sequence: TGTGCCAGCAGCGGACAGGGATCTGCTTTCTTT. Translated: CASSGQGSAFF.

The chain links TRBV5-8 to TRBJ1-5; possibly TRBD1 for D (5 bases). V was trimmed by 4 bases and J by 4 bases, leaving 15 bases between them. Germline V gene sequence: CDR1 SGHTS, CDR2 YDEGEE. The CDR3 spans 15 residues. CDR3 in DNA: TGTGCCAGCAGCCAGACAGCGGGAGGGAATCAGCCCCAGCATTTT. Its protein is CASSQTAGGNQPQHF.

This clone was counted a few times. The chain carries TRBV28 and TRBJ2-5; tentatively, D is TRBD2 (5 bases). From germline, CDR1 is MDHEN and CDR2 SYDVKM. CDR3 length: 12 residues. V was cut by 6 bases and J by 5 bases, with 10 bases left in between. CDR3 nucleotides: TGTGCCAGCAGCCCGAAGCGGGAGACCCAGTACTTC. It codes for CASSPKRETQYF.

The J gene is TRBJ1-1, the V gene TRBV10-3, with 7 bases aligning to TRBD1. Germline CDR1 reads ENHRY; CDR2 reads SYGVKD. This CDR3 is 14 amino acids long. V was clipped by 6 bases and J by 1 base; unmatched bases: 5. The CDR3 sequence: CAIRMGQKNTEAFF. The CDR3 DNA sequence: TGTGCCATCAGGATGGGACAGAAGAACACTGAAGCTTTCTTT.